This TCR beta chain was found in a study of tumor-infiltrating lymphocytes in primary liver carcinoma. Study-wide context: Maximum tumor diameters ranged from about 4.2 to 11 cm, stage T1-T3 N0M0.

Constant-region priming of roughly 490 ng total RNA yielded TCR beta cDNA. Investigators got TCR beta libraries out of three nested multiplex PCR rounds, done with slightly modified ARM-PCR. The first two PCR rounds, approximately 10 cycles each, used TRBV1-TRBV30 forward primers and a C-beta reverse primer. Using its own MiXCR run on the multiplex PCR reads, TCRdb lists one record per CDR3 protein. The data show approximately 310,000 distinct CDR3 sequences, around three fifths seen once. V dropped 5 bases and J dropped 5; count of bases not matched to a gene: 8. Germline V gene sequence: CDR1 MNHNY, CDR2 SVGAGI (reference sequence). The CDR3 spans 17 residues. The source of the blood RNA was unsorted whole blood, and germline DNA was extracted as well. The patients lived with chronic HBV infection and had not yet received any treatment.

This receptor was taken from a man aged 35 to 55 with primary liver carcinoma and hepatitis B virus infection. V usage is TRBV6-6 and J usage is TRBJ2-4, with TRBD2 matching 14 bases. Sequencing used peripheral blood. This CDR3 reads CASSETSGRAGENIQYF. The DNA for the CDR3 is TGTGCCAGCAGTGAGACTAGCGGGAGGGCAGGGGAAAACATTCAGTACTTC.